This T cell receptor (beta chain) was obtained from a study of blood T cell repertoires in COVID-19. Background on the study: Acute-phase and convalescent COVID-19 samples originated in the United States, Italy and Spain.

From germline, CDR1 is MNHEY and CDR2 SMNVEV (reference sequence). The CDR3 runs 17 residues. V lost 2 bases, J lost 1 base, and 12 bases lay in between. In the source study's methods: Nucleated cell number was recorded as an estimate derived from reference gene primer amplification. The repertoire was sequenced with immunoSEQ multiplex PCR; TCRdb's copy has only in-frame clones and lacks some. The D gene and trimming were derived from the DNA, and the V and J assignments and clone size from that table. The sample has about 300,000 clones; about 82% are singletons. This receptor was identified in a woman aged 45-65 years with acute or convalescent COVID-19. The gene calls are TRBV27 and TRBJ2-6; D possibly corresponds to TRBD2 (5 bases). The sample was peripheral blood. The CDR3 protein is CASSLDGIMSGANVLTF. CDR3 DNA: TGTGCCAGCAGTTTAGACGGGATCATGTCTGGGGCCAACGTCCTGACTTTC.